This paragraph covers one T cell receptor beta chain sequence. Its antigen is still unknown. The data belong to a study of cytomegalovirus exposure and HLA in healthy donors. Study background: Some 85 million unique TCRs from HLA-typed donors were held in an early data release. Overall study results and limits: Within a later analysis, the majority of CMV-associated TCR beta chains appeared HLA-restricted. Accurate prediction of HLA-A and HLA-B alleles (for most subjects) was reportedly achieved from TCR beta sequences.

CDR1 and CDR2 from the germline V gene are GTSNPN and SVGIG (reference sequence). Trimming pared 4 bases from V and 8 bases from J, leaving 18 bases between. The CDR3 runs 15 residues. PCR primers comprised 60 Vbeta and 13 Jbeta primers. Sequencing used immunoSEQ multiplex PCR; TCRdb keeps in-frame clones, though not all of them. This specimen shows 50,000 to 70,000 clones; the ten leading clones hold approximately 4%. The sequence came from a woman younger than 35 in good health and CMV-seronegative. The sequenced sample was PBMCs. The rearrangement uses TRBV30 and TRBJ1-6; maybe TRBD1 (6 bases). The CDR3 spells CAWNGGGRGDSPLHF. In DNA, the CDR3 is TGTGCCTGGAATGGCGGGGGAAGGGGGGATTCACCCCTCCACTTT.